The T cell receptor beta chain described here comes from a study of blood T cell repertoires in COVID-19. Whole-study context: Sample material is recorded as cDNA or gDNA derived from T cells, B-cell-depleted T cells, or PBMCs.

Participant age was about 18 to 95 years, and participants resided in about 25 US areas. Cohort 3 recovered donors had two negative PCRs, clearance, or symptom resolution. V lost 2 bases, J lost 5 bases, and 14 bases lay in between. CDR3 size: 15 residues. CDR1 is SGHRS, CDR2 YFSETQ, per germline. Here immunoSEQ multiplex PCR was the method, and the copy in TCRdb shows in-frame clones only, minus some. The sample carries some 460,000 clones, 75% to 90% recorded once. The chain has TRBV5-1 and TRBJ1-5; no clear D gene. This sequence was found in a woman aged 18-30 years who had recovered from COVID-19. The sequenced sample was PBMCs or T cells enriched from blood (not recorded which). CDR3 in DNA: TGCGCCAGCAGCTTAGGCGGGCTGAGGGATCAGCCCCAGCATTTT. It translates to CASSLGGLRDQPQHF.